These 14 T cell receptor beta chains share one sample of origin, sequenced in a study of shared clonotypes between healthy human individuals. Assay used: immunoSEQ multiplex PCR; TCRdb lists only in-frame clones, some missing. Of 2 million to 2.5 million clones in the sample, 85% to 95% were seen once. Sequenced input: naive CD4+ T cells from PBMCs. Subset meaning: CD45RA+ positively selected. These TCRs come from a man between 18 and 29 years old in good health. Some clones in this sample may be carry-over from other donors' samples.

The chain carries TRBV2 and TRBJ1-2; no clear D gene. The CDR3 totals 12 residues. V was pared by 2 bases and J by 5 bases, with 6 bases between. Germline CDR1 is SNHLY and CDR2 is FYNNEI. CDR3 amino acids: CASSELGYGYTF. CDR3 DNA: TGTGCCAGCAGTGAACTGGGTTATGGCTACACCTTC.

V gene TRBV5-1 combines with J gene TRBJ2-2; no definite D call. The CDR3 is 14 residues long. Germline CDR1 SGHRS, CDR2 YFSETQ. Trimming stripped 1 base from V and 4 bases from J, with 8 bases between. CDR3 nucleotide sequence: TGCGCCAGCAGCTTGAGTGCGGCCACCGGGGAGCTGTTTTTT. It encodes CASSLSAATGELFF.

This clone was detected once. The gene calls are TRBV5-6 and TRBJ2-7, with 8 bases fitting TRBD2. CDR3 length: 15 residues. Germline CDR1 SGHDT, CDR2 YYEEEE. The V and J ends lost 0 bases and 2 bases, in that order; junction bases with no gene match: 4. As DNA, the CDR3 is TGTGCCAGCAGCTTGGGGACTAGCTCTACCTACGAGCAGTACTTC. The encoded protein is CASSLGTSSTYEQYF.

This clone was observed a single time. The gene calls are TRBV7-2 and TRBJ2-7; D remains unclear. The germline gives CDR1 SGHTA, CDR2 FQGNSA. The V and J ends lost 5 bases and 7 bases respectively, with 12 bases between them. CDR3 size: 12 residues. The CDR3 DNA reads as TGTGCCAGCAGCACCTACAACGGGGAGCAGTACTTC. It is translated as CASSTYNGEQYF.

This clone was seen a single time. The chain couples TRBV7-2 to TRBJ1-2; a weak D match, TRBD1 (6 bases). Trimming took off 5 bases at V and 3 bases at J, with 16 bases between the two ends. The V gene's germline CDR1 is SGHTA and CDR2 FQGNSA. The CDR3 contains 15 residues. The chain's CDR3 is CASSGRVAGDYGYTF. The CDR3 DNA follows: TGTGCCAGCAGCGGTCGGGTTGCAGGGGACTATGGCTACACCTTC.

The chain links TRBV5-1 to TRBJ2-1; 7 bases agree with TRBD2. With V trimmed by 3 bases and J by 5 bases, 5 bases remained unmatched. The CDR3 contains 14 residues. Germline CDR1 and CDR2: SGHRS and YFSETQ. Written as DNA, the CDR3 is TGCGCCAGCAGCTGGGGGAGCGGGAACAATGAGCAGTTCTTC. Its translation: CASSWGSGNNEQFF.

The chain links TRBV28 to TRBJ1-3, with D tentatively TRBD1 (5 bases). The germline V and J ends were trimmed by 5 bases and 2 bases, with 10 bases remaining between them. The CDR3 is made up of 14 amino acids. The germline V gene has CDR1 MDHEN and CDR2 SYDVKM. The CDR3 sequence: CASSVGLTGNTIYF. The CDR3 nucleotides are TGTGCCAGCAGTGTGGGACTTACTGGAAACACCATATATTTT.

The chain links TRBV4-1 to TRBJ1-2; TRBD1 matches at 8 bases. The junction had 13 bases not matched to a gene; V was cut back by 7 bases and J by 6 bases. Germline CDR1 is MGHRA and CDR2 is YSYEKL. The length of the CDR3 is 15 residues. The CDR3 DNA reads as TGCGCCAGCACCCCCCCCGGGAAGGACAGGGATGGCTACACCTTC. Its protein product is CASTPPGKDRDGYTF.

The chain combines TRBV28 with TRBJ1-2; 10 bases align to TRBD1. V was clipped by 3 bases and J by 6 bases; unmatched bases: 1. The CDR3 length is 13 residues. Germline loops: CDR1 MDHEN, CDR2 SYDVKM. The CDR3 coding sequence is TGTGCCAGCAGTTTTGGGACAGGGGATGGCTACACCTTC. The encoded protein is CASSFGTGDGYTF.

About this clone: This could be a read error, since a much larger clone is one nucleotide away. This CDR3 is also generated by other DNA sequences in the sample. The CDR3 is CASSRDSNQPQHF. For the CDR3, the DNA is TGTGCCAGCAGCCGGGACAGCAATCAGCCCCAGCATTTT. The chain uses TRBV9 and TRBJ1-5, with D maybe TRBD1 (5 bases). Germline V CDR1 and CDR2: SGDLS, YYNGEE. This CDR3 is 13 amino acids long. The V end lost 4 bases, the J end lost 1 base, and 6 bases lay between the germline ends. The full variable domain, rest sourced from reference TRBV9 and TRBJ1-5, is DSGVTQTPKHLITATGQRVTLRCSPRSGDLSVYWYQQSLDQGLQFLIQYYNGEERAKGNILERFSAQQFPDLHSELNLSSLELGDSALYFCASSRDSNQPQHFGDGTRLSIL.

The V and J genes are TRBV6-4 and TRBJ2-3; 10 bases map to TRBD2. Trimming removed 5 bases from V and 6 bases from J; junction bases left unmatched: 5. This CDR3 is built from 14 residues. Germline CDR1 and CDR2: MRHNA and SNTAGT. The CDR3 coding sequence is TGTGCCAGCAGTCAGCGGGAGGGCCCTGATACGCAGTATTTT. It translates to CASSQREGPDTQYF.

This chain uses TRBV9 with TRBJ2-2; the D gene is possibly TRBD1 (6 bases). The CDR3 has 16 amino acids. V was cut by 0 bases and J by 4 bases, with 13 bases left in between. Germline V lookup: CDR1 SGDLS, CDR2 YYNGEE. The CDR3 here is CASSVGGTPITGELFF. The CDR3 DNA follows: TGTGCCAGCAGCGTAGGGGGGACACCTATCACCGGGGAGCTGTTTTTT.

V gene TRBV14 combines with J gene TRBJ2-5, with TRBD1 matching over 9 bases. J gave up 4 bases and V 5 bases, and 5 bases lay outside the gene matches. CDR1 SGHDN and CDR2 FVKESK come from the germline V gene. The CDR3 is 14 residues long. CDR3 sequence reads: CASSAVTGGETQYF. The DNA for the CDR3 is TGTGCCAGCAGCGCTGTGACAGGGGGAGAGACCCAGTACTTC. Supplemented by reference TRBV14 and TRBJ2-5, the full variable domain reads EAGVTQFPSHSVIEKGQTVTLRCDPISGHDNLYWYRRVMGKEIKFLLHFVKESKQDESGMPNNRFLAERTGGTYSTLKVQPAELEDSGVYFCASSAVTGGETQYFGPGTRLLVL.

Regarding this clone: Different DNA sequences within this sample yield the same CDR3. The gene calls are TRBV29-1 and TRBJ2-7, with D maybe TRBD1 (6 bases). Germline V gene data show CDR1 as SQVTM and CDR2 as ANQGSEA. The V and J ends lost 5 bases and 2 bases respectively, with 7 bases between them. This CDR3 is 11 amino acids long. CDR3 DNA sequence: TGCAGCGTTAGGGGGACCTACGAGCAGTACTTC. It specifies CSVRGTYEQYF.